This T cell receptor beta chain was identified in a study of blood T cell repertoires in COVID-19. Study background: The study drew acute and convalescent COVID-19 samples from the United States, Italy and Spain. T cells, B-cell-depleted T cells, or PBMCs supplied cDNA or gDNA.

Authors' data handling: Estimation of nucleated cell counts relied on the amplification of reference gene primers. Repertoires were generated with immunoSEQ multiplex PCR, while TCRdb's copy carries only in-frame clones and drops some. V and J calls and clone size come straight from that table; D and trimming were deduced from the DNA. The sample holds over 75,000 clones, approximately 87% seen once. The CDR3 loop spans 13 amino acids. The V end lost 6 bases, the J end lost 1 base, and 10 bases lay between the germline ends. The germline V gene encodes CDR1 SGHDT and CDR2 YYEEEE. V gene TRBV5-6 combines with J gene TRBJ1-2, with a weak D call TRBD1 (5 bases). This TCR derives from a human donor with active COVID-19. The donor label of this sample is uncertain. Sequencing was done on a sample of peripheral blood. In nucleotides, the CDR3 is TGTGCCAGCACCCTGGACATTAACTATGGCTACACCTTC. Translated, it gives CASTLDINYGYTF.